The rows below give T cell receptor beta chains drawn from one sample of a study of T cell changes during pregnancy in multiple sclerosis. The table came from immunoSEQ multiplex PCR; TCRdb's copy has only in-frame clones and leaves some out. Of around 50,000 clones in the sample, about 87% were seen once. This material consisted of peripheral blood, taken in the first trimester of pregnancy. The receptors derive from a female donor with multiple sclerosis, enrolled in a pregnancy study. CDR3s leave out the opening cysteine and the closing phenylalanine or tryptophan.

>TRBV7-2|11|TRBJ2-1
ASSLTNNNEQF
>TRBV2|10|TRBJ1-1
ASSETGGSAF
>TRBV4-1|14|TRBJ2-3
ASSQGGQGSTDTQY
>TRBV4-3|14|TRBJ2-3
ASSQDLAGSTDTQY
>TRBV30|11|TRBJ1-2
AWSGRGRGGYT
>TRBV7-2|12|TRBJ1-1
ASTQGAGNTEAF
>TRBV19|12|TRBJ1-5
ASSPSRYNQPQH
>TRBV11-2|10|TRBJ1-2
ASSEDSYGYT
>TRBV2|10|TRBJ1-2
ASKIGVYGYT
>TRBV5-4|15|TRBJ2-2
ASSRYLTRSSTGELF
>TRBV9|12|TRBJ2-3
ASSPTRRSDTQY
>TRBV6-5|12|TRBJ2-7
ASRTTGPSYYVY
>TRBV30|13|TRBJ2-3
AWNVLLAGADTQY
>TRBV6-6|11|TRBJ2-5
ASTRGVEETQY
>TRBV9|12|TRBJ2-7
ASSARTDSYEQY
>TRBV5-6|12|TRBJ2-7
ASRAEGEGYEQY
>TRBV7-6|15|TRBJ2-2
ASSPRQGATYSGELF
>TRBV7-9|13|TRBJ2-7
ASSFGAGISYEQY
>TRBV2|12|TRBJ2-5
ASSKRTGQETQY
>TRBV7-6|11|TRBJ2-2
AVQGNSAGELF
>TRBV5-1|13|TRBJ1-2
ASSSVLGSSYGYT
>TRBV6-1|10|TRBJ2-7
ASKVAGSEQY
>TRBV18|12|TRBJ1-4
ASSPGLRNEKLF
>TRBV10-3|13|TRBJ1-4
AISDSQGAGEKLF
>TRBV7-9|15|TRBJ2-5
ASSLPTAGALQETQY
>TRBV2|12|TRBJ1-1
ASSETFADSRAF
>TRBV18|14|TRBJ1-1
ASSPLKGVASLEAF
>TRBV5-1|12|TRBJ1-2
ASSLGAGNYGYT
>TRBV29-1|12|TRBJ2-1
SVVRGSSYNEQF
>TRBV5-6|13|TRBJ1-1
ASSLDTGETLEAF
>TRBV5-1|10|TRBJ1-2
ASSPDTAGYT
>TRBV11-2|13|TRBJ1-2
ASSFSGTELYGYT
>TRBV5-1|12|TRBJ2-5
ASSPYLGGETQY
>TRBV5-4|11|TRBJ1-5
ASSSGRDQPQH
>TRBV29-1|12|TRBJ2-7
SVEDQGGNYEQY
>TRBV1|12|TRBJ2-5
TSSPTSEQETQY
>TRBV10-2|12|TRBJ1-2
ASSGGRLTRGYT
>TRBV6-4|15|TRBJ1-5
ASTGVYPAGPHQPQH
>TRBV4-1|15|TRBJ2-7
ASSQEPGTGPRGEQY
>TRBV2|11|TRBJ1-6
ASRPRGGSPLH
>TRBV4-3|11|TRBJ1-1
ASSQGEGFGAF
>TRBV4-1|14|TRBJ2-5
ASSPNPGQGAETQY